The source of this T cell receptor beta chain is a study of post-analysis software for immune sequencing data. Study overall: The disease courses spanned relapsing-remitting, secondary progressive and progressive-relapsing forms of multiple sclerosis.

Concerning this clonotype: As yet, its antigen is unknown.

Tagging with unique molecular identifiers was a feature of the TCR beta cDNA libraries. Via MiXCR, TCRdb re-called the PCR reads, giving one row per CDR3 protein. The sample lists hundreds of thousands of distinct CDR3 sequences, 59% occurring once. The germline V gene has CDR1 LGHNA and CDR2 YSLEER. V lost 0 bases and J lost 0, with 10 bases in between. This CDR3 comprises 16 residues. The study, taken as a whole, reports: When compared against controls, multiple sclerosis patients showed significantly lower normalized Chao1 diversity. In patients, TRBV5-6, TRBV5-1 and TRBV20-1 belonged to roughly five TRBV segments found more frequently than in controls. Samples from a shared batch, those prepared together, strongly co-clustered by F measure.

The V and J genes are TRBV4-3 and TRBJ2-3, with a possible D match to TRBD2 (6 bases). The receptor was isolated from a girl aged 2 to 10 with multiple sclerosis. The sample comprised blood. CDR3 in amino acids: CASSQDRGTSTDTQYF. The CDR3 bases are TGCGCCAGCAGCCAAGATCGCGGGACTAGCACAGATACGCAGTATTTT.